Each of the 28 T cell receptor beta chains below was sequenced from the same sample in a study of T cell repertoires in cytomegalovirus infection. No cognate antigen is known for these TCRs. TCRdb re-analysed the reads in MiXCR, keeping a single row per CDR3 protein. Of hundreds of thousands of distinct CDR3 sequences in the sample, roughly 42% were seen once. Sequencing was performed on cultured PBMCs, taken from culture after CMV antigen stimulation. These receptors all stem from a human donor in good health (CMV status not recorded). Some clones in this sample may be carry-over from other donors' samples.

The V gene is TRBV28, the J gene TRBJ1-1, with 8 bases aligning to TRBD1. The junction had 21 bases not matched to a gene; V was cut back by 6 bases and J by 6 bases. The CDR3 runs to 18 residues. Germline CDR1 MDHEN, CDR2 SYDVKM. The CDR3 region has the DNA TGTGCCAGCAGCCGATGGGGCAGGGGGCTGGTCGAATTCTCTGAAGCTTTCTTT. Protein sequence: CASSRWGRGLVEFSEAFF.

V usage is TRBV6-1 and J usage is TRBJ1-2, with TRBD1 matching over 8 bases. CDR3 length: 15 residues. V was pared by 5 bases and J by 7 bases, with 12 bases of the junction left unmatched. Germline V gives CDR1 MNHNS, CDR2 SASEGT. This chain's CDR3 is CASSTQPGQGGGYTF. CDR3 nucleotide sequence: TGTGCCAGCAGTACCCAACCAGGACAGGGCGGTGGCTACACCTTC.

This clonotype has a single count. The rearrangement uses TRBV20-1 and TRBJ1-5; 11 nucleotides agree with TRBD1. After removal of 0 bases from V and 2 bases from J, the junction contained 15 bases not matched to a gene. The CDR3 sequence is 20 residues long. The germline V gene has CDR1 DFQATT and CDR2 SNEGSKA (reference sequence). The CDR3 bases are TGCAGTGCTAGAGATCGATTTTGGGACAGGGGGTTTATCGGCAATCAGCCCCAGCATTTT. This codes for CSARDRFWDRGFIGNQPQHF.

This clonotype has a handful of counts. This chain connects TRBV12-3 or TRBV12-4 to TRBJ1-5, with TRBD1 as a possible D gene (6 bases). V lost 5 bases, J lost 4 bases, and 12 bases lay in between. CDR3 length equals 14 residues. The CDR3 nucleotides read TGTGCCAGCAGTCCAAAGGGGGGGAATCAGCCCCAGCATTTT. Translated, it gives CASSPKGGNQPQHF.

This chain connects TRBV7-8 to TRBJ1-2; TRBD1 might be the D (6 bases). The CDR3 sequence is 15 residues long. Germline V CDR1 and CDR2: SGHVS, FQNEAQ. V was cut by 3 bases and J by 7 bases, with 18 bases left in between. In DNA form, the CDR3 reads TGTGCCAGCAGCTTTGGGGGGGGGCTGGGCCGTGGCTACACCTTC. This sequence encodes CASSFGGGLGRGYTF.

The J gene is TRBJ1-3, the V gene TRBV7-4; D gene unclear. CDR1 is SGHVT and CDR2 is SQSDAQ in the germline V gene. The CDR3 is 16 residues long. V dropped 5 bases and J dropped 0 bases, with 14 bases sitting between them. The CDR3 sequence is CASSPTREHSGNTIYF. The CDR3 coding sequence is TGTGCCAGCAGCCCTACGAGGGAACACTCTGGAAACACCATATATTTT.

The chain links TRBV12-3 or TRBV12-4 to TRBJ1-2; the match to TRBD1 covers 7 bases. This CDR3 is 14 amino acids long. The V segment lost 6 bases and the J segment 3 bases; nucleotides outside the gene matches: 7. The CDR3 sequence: CASSSGTADYGYTF. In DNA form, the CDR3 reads TGTGCCAGCAGCTCTGGGACAGCAGACTATGGCTACACCTTC.

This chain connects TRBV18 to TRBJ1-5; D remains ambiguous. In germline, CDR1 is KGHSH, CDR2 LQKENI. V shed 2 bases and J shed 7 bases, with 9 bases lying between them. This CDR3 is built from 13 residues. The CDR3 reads CASSPRAEQPQHF. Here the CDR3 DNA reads TGTGCCAGCTCACCAAGGGCAGAACAGCCCCAGCATTTT.

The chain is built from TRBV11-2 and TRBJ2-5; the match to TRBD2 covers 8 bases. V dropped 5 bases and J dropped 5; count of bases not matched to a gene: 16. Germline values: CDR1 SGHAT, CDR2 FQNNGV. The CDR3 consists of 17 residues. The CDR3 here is CASSPGITGRAQETQYF. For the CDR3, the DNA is TGTGCCAGCAGCCCAGGGATTACCGGGAGGGCGCAGGAGACCCAGTACTTC.

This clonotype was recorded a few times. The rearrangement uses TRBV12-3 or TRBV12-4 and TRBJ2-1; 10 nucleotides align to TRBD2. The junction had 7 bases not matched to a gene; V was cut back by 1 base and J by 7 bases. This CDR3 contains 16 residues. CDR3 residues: CASSLGLAGELNEQFF. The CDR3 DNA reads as TGTGCCAGCAGTTTAGGGCTAGCGGGAGAGCTAAATGAGCAGTTCTTC.

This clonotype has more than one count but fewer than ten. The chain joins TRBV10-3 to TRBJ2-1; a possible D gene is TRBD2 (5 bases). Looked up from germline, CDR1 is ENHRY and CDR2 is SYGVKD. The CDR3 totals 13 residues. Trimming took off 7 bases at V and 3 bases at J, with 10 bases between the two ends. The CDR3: CAINDGIYNEQFF. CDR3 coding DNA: TGTGCCATCAACGACGGGATCTACAATGAGCAGTTCTTC.

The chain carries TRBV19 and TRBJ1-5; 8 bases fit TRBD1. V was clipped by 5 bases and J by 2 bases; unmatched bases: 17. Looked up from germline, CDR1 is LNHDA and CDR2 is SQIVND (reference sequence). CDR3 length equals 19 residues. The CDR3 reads CASSAGGPGWIKGNQPQHF. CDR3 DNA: TGTGCCAGTAGTGCAGGGGGCCCGGGGTGGATCAAGGGCAATCAGCCCCAGCATTTT.

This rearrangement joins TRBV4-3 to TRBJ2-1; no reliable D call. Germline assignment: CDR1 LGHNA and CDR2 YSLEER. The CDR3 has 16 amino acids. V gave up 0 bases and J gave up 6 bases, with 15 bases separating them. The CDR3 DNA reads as TGCGCCAGCAGCCAAGATAGCAGACACGACGGCAATGAGCAGTTCTTC. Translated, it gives CASSQDSRHDGNEQFF.

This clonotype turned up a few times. The CDR3 DNA sequence: TGTGCCAGCGACCGAGGGGGGACTAGCTACGAGCAGTACTTC. The encoded protein is CASDRGGTSYEQYF. This chain links TRBV6-1 with TRBJ2-7; 8 positions match TRBD2. CDR3 length: 14 residues. Germline-derived CDR1 and CDR2 are MNHNS and SASEGT. Trimming at V came to 8 bases and at J to 3 bases, leaving 9 bases not matched to a gene.

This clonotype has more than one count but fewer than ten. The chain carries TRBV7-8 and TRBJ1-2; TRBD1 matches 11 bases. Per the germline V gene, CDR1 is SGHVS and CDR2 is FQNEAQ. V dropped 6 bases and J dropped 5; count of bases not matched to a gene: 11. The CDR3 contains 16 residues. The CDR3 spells CASSPNSGTGGYGYTF. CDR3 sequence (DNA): TGTGCCAGCAGTCCAAATTCCGGGACAGGGGGTTATGGCTACACCTTC.

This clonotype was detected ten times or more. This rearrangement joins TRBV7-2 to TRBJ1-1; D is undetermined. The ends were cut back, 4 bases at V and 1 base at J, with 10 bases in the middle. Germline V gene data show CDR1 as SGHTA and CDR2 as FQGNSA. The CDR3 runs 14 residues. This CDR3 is CASSSQVSNTEAFF. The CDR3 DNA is TGTGCCAGCAGCTCTCAAGTCTCGAACACTGAAGCTTTCTTT. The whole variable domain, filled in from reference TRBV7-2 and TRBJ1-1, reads GAGVSQSPSNKVTEKGKDVELRCDPISGHTALYWYRQSLGQGLEFLIYFQGNSAPDKSGLPSDRFSAERTGGSVSTLTIQRTQQEDSAVYLCASSSQVSNTEAFFGQGTRLTVV.

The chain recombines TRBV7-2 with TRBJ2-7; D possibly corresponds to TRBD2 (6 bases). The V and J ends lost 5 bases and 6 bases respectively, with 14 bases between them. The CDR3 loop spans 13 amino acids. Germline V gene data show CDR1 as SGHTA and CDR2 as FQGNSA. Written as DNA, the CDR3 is TGTGCCAGCAGCGAGTTTTTCGGGGGCGAGCAGTACTTC. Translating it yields CASSEFFGGEQYF.

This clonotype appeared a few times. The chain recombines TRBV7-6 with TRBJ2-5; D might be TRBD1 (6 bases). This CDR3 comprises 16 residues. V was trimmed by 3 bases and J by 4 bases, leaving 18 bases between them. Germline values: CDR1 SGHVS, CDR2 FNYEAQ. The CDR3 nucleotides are TGTGCCAGCAGCTTGACGCGACAGGCTTTGGGAGAGACCCAGTACTTC. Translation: CASSLTRQALGETQYF. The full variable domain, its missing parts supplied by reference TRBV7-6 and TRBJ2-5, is GAGVSQSPRYKVTKRGQDVALRCDPISGHVSLYWYRQALGQGPEFLTYFNYEAQQDKSGLPNDRFSAERPEGSISTLTIQRTEQRDSAMYRCASSLTRQALGETQYFGPGTRLLVL.

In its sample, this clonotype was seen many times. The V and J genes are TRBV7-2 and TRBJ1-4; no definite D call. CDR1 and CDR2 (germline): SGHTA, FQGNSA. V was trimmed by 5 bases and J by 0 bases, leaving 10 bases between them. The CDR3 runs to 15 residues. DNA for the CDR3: TGTGCCAGCAGCAGGCAGACTGCAACTAATGAAAAACTGTTTTTT. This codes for CASSRQTATNEKLFF. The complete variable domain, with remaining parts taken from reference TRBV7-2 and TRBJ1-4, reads GAGVSQSPSNKVTEKGKDVELRCDPISGHTALYWYRQSLGQGLEFLIYFQGNSAPDKSGLPSDRFSAERTGGSVSTLTIQRTQQEDSAVYLCASSRQTATNEKLFFGSGTQLSVL.

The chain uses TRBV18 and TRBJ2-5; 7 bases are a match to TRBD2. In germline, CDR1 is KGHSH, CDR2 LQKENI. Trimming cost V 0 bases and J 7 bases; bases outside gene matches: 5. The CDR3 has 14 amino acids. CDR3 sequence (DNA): TGTGCCAGCTCACCACCGGCTTGGGAGGGGACCCAGTACTTC. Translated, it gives CASSPPAWEGTQYF.

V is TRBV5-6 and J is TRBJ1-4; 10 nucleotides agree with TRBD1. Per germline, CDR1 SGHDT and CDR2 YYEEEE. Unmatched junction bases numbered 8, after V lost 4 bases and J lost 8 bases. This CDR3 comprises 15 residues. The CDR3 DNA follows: TGTGCCAGCAGCCTCCCGGGACAGGGGATCGAAAAACTGTTTTTT. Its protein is CASSLPGQGIEKLFF.

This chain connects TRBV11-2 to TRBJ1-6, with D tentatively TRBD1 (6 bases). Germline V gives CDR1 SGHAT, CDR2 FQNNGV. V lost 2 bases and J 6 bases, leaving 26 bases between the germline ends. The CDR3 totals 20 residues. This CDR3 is CASSLMNGDIPDRINSPLHF. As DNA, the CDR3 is TGTGCCAGCAGCTTAATGAACGGGGACATCCCCGATCGTATTAATTCACCCCTCCACTTT.

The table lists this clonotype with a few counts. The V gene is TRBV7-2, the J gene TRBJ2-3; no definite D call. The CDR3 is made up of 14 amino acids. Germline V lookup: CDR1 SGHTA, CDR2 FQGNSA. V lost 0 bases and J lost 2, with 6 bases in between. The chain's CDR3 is CASSLASPTDTQYF. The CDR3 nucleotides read TGTGCCAGCAGCTTAGCTAGCCCCACAGATACGCAGTATTTT.

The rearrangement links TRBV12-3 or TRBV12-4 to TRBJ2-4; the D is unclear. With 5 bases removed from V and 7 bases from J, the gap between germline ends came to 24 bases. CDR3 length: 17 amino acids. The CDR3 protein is CASSTRTTPNKWNIQYF. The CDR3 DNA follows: TGTGCCAGCAGTACCCGGACGACGCCAAACAAATGGAACATTCAGTACTTC.

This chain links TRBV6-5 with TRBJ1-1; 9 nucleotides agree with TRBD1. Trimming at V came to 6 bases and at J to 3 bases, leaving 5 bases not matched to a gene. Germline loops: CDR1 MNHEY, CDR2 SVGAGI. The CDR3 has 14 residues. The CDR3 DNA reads TGTGCCAGCAGCGAGACAGGGGGGGACACTGAAGCTTTCTTT. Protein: CASSETGGDTEAFF.

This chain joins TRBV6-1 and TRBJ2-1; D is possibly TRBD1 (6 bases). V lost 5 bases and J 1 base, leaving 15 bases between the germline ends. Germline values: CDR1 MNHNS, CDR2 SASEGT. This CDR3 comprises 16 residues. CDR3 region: CASSYQPTGSYNEQFF. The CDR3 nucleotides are TGTGCCAGCAGTTACCAACCCACAGGGTCCTACAATGAGCAGTTCTTC.

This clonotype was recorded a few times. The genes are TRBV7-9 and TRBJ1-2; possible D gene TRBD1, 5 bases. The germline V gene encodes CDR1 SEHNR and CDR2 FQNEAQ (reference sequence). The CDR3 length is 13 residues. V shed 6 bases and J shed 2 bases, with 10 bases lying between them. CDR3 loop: CASRDSPNYGYTF. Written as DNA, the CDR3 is TGTGCCAGCAGAGACAGCCCCAACTATGGCTACACCTTC.

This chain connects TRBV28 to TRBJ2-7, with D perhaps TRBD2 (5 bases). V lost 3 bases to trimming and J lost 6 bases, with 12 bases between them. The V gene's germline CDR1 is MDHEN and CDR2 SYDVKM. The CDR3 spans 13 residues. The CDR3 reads CASSFRVASEQYF. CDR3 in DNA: TGTGCCAGCAGTTTTCGAGTAGCGAGCGAGCAGTACTTC.